This T cell receptor (beta chain) stems from a study of human T cells and chemical hapten exposure. Study background: DPC at 0.01% went onto the upper back in patch tests, read at 6 days.

Time point in this sample: patch test 1, 2 weeks after DPC sensitization. The sample's treatment: therapeutic diphenylcyclopropenone sensitization with weekly scalp DPC. Suited to DPC and affected by alopecia, the donors ranged from 18 to 70 years old. The CDR3 runs to 17 residues. Germline CDR1 and CDR2: LGHNA and YSLEER. The germline V and J ends were trimmed by 4 bases and 1 base, with 18 bases remaining between them. The library put unique molecular identifiers onto individual cDNA molecules. TCRdb re-called the RACE reads through MiXCR, storing one row per CDR3 protein. Of about 120,000 distinct CDR3 sequences listed, about an eighth are singletons.

Sequences were derived from whole blood, sampled in connection with sensitization to the hapten diphenylcyclopropenone (DPC). The chain has TRBV4-3 and TRBJ2-3, with D possibly being TRBD2 (6 bases). The origin of this receptor is a man between 18 and 35 years old with alopecia areata. Some clones in this sample may be carry-over from other donors' samples. This CDR3 is CASSPFLLAGGTDTQYF. The CDR3 region has the DNA TGCGCCAGCAGCCCTTTCTTACTAGCTGGAGGCACAGATACGCAGTATTTT.